Listed below are T cell receptor beta chains from one sample, sequenced in a study of human T cells and chemical hapten exposure. TCRdb processed the RACE reads anew with MiXCR; each CDR3 protein has one entry. The sample has tens of thousands of distinct CDR3 sequences, 7.6% seen once; the top ten hold 1.3%. Sample: whole blood, taken in connection with sensitization to the hapten diphenylcyclopropenone (DPC). These receptor sequences come from a woman in her forties or fifties with alopecia areata. Some clones in this sample may be carry-over from other donors' samples. CDR3s include the opening cysteine and the closing phenylalanine or tryptophan. Each record gives: J gene, V gene, CDR3 protein.

TRBJ2-1,TRBV29-1,CTGTTGNEQFF
TRBJ2-5,TRBV28,CASSERKETQYF
TRBJ2-3,TRBV24-1,CATSDTGTGEDTQYF
TRBJ1-3,TRBV5-1,CASTQTGTFGDTIYF
TRBJ2-2,TRBV5-1,CASSLSGLDTGELFF
TRBJ1-2,TRBV29-1,CSVRDSYYGYTF
TRBJ2-3,TRBV7-2,CASSLGGPSTDTQYF
TRBJ2-2,TRBV30,CAWSSDGRFGELFF
TRBJ2-2,TRBV7-3,CASSSGTGTGELFF
TRBJ2-1,TRBV24-1,CATSARGPDNEQFF
TRBJ2-3,TRBV4-3,CASSPGLAGVVNTQYF
TRBJ2-7,TRBV12-3/TRBV12-4,CASSFGQSLNSYEQYF
TRBJ2-1,TRBV20-1,CSAPSDRGNEQFF
TRBJ2-5,TRBV12-3/TRBV12-4,CASSPPGEETQYF
TRBJ2-5,TRBV19,CASSITGGFKETQYF
TRBJ2-3,TRBV5-6,CASSFTDTQYF
TRBJ2-3,TRBV5-1,CASSYRDSTDTQYF
TRBJ2-1,TRBV6-5,CASRQRGRTYNEQFF
TRBJ2-7,TRBV19,CASSIPGHPEESSYEQYF
TRBJ1-2,TRBV6-5,CASSQGRQGAYGYTF
TRBJ2-3,TRBV5-1,CASSPTVTDTQYF
TRBJ2-5,TRBV7-3,CASSLTGGLETQYF
TRBJ1-5,TRBV7-9,CASSFGLGPNQPQHF
TRBJ2-1,TRBV20-1,CSARNNNEQFF
TRBJ1-3,TRBV20-1,CSAREEPPGNTIYF
TRBJ1-5,TRBV9,CASSVNDGGNQPQHF
TRBJ1-3,TRBV11-3,CASSPGQGPGNTIYF
TRBJ2-5,TRBV29-1,CSVQHQGETQYF
TRBJ1-1,TRBV7-9,CASSPSSGANTEAFF
TRBJ2-7,TRBV20-1,CSAKTGPYEQYF
TRBJ2-1,TRBV5-1,CASTEKAGTAYNEQFF
TRBJ1-1,TRBV6-6,CASSYSIRREGTEAFF
TRBJ1-6,TRBV7-2,CASSLSLPPLHF
TRBJ1-3,TRBV9,CASSVTAGNTIYF
TRBJ2-7,TRBV28,CASSKEGTGNNEQYF
TRBJ2-1,TRBV29-1,CSGVNNEQFF
TRBJ2-7,TRBV30,CAWSVPPSGRYEQYF
TRBJ2-1,TRBV3-1,CASSQAGDRGMLF
TRBJ2-7,TRBV28,CASTRSGAREQYF